This T cell receptor beta chain was recovered during a study of CD8+ T cells in alopecia areata. Treatment reported: oral pan-JAK inhibitor, 5-10 mg twice daily. Extraction and reverse transcription of RNA yielded cDNA as the sequencing template. Sequencing was performed with immunoSEQ multiplex PCR; in TCRdb, only in-frame clones are kept and a portion is missing. This table has under 150,000 clones, roughly 82% appearing once. Specimen: CD8+ T cells sorted from blood, collected at week 4, from a patient treated with tofacitinib. This clonotype was sampled from a human donor with alopecia areata.

The CDR3 region is CASSEGQGGLMNTEAFF. DNA for the CDR3: TGCGCCAGCAGCGAAGGACAGGGGGGATTAATGAACACTGAAGCTTTCTTT. The chain is built from TRBV5-1 and TRBJ1-1; 10 bases fit TRBD1. Germline CDR1 and CDR2: SGHRS and YFSETQ. The CDR3 is 17 residues long. The ends lost 4 bases at V and 0 bases at J; junction bases unmatched: 9.